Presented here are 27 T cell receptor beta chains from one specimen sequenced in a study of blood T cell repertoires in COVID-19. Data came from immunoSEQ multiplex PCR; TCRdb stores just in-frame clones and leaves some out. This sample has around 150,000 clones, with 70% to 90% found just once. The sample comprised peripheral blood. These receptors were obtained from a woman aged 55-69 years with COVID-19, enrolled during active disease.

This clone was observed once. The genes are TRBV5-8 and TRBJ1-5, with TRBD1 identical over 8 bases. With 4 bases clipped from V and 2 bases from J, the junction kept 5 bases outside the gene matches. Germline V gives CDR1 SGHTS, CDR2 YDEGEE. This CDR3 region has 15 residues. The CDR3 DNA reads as TGTGCCAGCAGCCCGGGACAGGTGGGCAATCAGCCCCAGCATTTT. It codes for CASSPGQVGNQPQHF.

In nucleotides, the CDR3 is TGTGCCAGCAGCCGAGCAGGGGGACCCGAAGCTTTCTTT. Translation: CASSRAGGPEAFF. The chain combines TRBV14 with TRBJ1-1; TRBD1 agrees at 7 bases. The germline V gene encodes CDR1 SGHDN and CDR2 FVKESK. This CDR3 spans 13 amino acids. With 4 bases clipped from V and 8 bases from J, the junction kept 7 bases outside the gene matches. Using reference TRBV14 and TRBJ1-1 for the parts outside the CDR3, the full variable domain is EAGVTQFPSHSVIEKGQTVTLRCDPISGHDNLYWYRRVMGKEIKFLLHFVKESKQDESGMPNNRFLAERTGGTYSTLKVQPAELEDSGVYFCASSRAGGPEAFFGQGTRLTVV.

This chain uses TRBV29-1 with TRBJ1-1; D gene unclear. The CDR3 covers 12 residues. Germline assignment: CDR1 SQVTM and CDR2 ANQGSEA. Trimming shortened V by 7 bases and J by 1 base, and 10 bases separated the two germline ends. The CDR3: CSASEENTEAFF. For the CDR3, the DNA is TGCAGCGCTTCGGAGGAGAACACTGAAGCTTTCTTT.

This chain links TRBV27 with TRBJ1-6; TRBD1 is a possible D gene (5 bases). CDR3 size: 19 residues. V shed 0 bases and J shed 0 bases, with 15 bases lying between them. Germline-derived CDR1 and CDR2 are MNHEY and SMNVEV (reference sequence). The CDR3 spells CASSLSMPGISSYNSPLHF. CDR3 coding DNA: TGTGCCAGCAGTTTATCGATGCCAGGGATAAGCTCCTATAATTCACCCCTCCACTTT.

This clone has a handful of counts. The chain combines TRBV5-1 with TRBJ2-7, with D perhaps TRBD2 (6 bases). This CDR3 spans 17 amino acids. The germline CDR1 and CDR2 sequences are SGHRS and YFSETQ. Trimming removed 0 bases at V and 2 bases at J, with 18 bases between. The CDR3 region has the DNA TGCGCCAGCAGCTTGGAGCGGGCTCCACGGAGGCCCTACGAGCAGTACTTC. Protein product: CASSLERAPRRPYEQYF.

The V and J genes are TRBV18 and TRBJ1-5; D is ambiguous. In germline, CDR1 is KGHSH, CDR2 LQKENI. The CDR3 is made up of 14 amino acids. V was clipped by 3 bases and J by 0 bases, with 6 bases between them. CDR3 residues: CASSPTNSNQPQHF. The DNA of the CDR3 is TGTGCCAGCTCACCCACAAATAGCAATCAGCCCCAGCATTTT.

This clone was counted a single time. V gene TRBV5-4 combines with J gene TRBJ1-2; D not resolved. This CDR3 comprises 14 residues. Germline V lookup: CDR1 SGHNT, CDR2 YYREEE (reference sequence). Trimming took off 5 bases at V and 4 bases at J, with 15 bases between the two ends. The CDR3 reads CASSQNTGFYGYTF. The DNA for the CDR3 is TGTGCCAGCAGTCAGAATACGGGGTTCTATGGCTACACCTTC.

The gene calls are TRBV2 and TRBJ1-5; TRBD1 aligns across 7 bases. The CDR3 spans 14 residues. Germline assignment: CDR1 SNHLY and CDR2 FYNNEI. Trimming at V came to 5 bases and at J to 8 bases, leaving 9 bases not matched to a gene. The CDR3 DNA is TGTGCCAGCAGTAGGACAGGCTCGGGGGAGCCCCAGCATTTT. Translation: CASSRTGSGEPQHF.

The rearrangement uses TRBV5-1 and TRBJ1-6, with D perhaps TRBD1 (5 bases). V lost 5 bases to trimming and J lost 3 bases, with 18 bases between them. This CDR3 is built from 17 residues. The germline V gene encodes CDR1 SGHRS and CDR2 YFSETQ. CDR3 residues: CASSMAGRPDYNSPLHF. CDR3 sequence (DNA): TGCGCCAGCAGTATGGCAGGGCGGCCCGACTATAATTCACCCCTCCACTTT.

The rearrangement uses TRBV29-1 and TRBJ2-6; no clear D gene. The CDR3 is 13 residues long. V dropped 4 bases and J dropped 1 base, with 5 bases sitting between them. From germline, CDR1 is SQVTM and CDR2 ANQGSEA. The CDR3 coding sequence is TGCAGCGTTGCCAGATCTGGGGCCAACGTCCTGACTTTC. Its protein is CSVARSGANVLTF.

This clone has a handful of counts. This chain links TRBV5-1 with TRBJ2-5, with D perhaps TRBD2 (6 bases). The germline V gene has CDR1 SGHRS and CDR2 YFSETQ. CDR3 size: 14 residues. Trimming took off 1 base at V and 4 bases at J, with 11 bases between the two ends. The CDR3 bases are TGCGCCAGCAGCTTGCGATGGGGACTAGAGACCCAGTACTTC. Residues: CASSLRWGLETQYF.

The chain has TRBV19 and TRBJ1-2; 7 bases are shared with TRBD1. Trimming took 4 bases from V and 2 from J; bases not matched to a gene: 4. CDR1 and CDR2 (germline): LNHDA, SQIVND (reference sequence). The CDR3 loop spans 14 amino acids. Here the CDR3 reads CASSTTTGNYGYTF. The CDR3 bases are TGTGCCAGTAGTACCACGACAGGGAACTATGGCTACACCTTC. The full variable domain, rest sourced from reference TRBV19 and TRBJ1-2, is DGGITQSPKYLFRKEGQNVTLSCEQNLNHDAMYWYRQDPGQGLRLIYYSQIVNDFQKGDIAEGYSVSREKKESFPLTVTSAQKNPTAFYLCASSTTTGNYGYTFGSGTRLTVV.

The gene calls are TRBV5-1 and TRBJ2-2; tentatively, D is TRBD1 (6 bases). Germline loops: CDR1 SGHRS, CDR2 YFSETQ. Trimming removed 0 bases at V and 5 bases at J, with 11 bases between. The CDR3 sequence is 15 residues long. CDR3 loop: CASSLVQGRTGELFF. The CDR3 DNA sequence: TGCGCCAGCAGCTTGGTGCAGGGGCGAACCGGGGAGCTGTTTTTT.

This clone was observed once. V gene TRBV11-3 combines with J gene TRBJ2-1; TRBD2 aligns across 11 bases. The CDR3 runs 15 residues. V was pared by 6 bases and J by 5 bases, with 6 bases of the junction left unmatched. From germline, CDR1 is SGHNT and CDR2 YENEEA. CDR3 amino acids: CASSFSGRDHNEQFF. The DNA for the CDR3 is TGTGCCAGCAGTTTTAGCGGGAGGGACCACAATGAGCAGTTCTTC.

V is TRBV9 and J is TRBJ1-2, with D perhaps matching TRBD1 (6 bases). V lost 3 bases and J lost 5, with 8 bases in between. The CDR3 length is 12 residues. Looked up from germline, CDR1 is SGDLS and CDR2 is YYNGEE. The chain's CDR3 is CASSEGGYGYTF. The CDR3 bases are TGTGCCAGCAGCGAGGGGGGGTATGGCTACACCTTC.

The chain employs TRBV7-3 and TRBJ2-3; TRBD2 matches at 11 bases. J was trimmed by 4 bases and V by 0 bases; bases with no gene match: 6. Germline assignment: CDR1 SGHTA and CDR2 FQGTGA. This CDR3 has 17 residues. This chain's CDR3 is CASSLTLLTSGADTQYF. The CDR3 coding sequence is TGTGCCAGCAGCTTAACGTTATTGACTAGCGGGGCAGATACGCAGTATTTT.

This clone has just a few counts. The CDR3 DNA follows: TGTGCCAGCAGTGATGGAGCCTCGGGTTCGGCCCTCCACTTT. Translating it yields CASSDGASGSALHF. The V and J genes are TRBV6-1 and TRBJ1-6; D is uncertain. V lost 3 bases to trimming and J lost 14 bases, with 17 bases between them. This CDR3 region has 14 residues. Germline lookup yields CDR1 MNHNS and CDR2 SASEGT.

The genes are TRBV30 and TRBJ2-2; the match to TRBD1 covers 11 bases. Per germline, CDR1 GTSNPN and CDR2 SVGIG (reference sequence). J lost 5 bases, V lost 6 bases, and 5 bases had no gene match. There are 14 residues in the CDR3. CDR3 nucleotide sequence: TGTGCCTGTGGACAGGGGGCATTAACCGGGGAGCTGTTTTTT. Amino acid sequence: CACGQGALTGELFF.

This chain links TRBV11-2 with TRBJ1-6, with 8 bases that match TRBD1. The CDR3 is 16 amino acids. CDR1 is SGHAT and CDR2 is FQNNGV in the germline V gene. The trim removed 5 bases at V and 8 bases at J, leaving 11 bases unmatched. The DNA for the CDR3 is TGTGCCAGCAGCCAGACAGGGGAGGAGAGGCATTCACCCCTCCACTTT. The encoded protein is CASSQTGEERHSPLHF. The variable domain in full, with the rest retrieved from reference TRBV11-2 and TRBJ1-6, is EAGVAQSPRYKIIEKRQSVAFWCNPISGHATLYWYQQILGQGPKLLIQFQNNGVVDDSQLPKDRFSAERLKGVDSTLKIQPAKLEDSAVYLCASSQTGEERHSPLHFGNGTRLTVT.

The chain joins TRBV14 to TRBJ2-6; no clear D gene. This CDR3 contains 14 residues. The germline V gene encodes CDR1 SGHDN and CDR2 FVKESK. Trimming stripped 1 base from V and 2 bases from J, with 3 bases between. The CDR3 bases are TGTGCCAGCAGCCAAGCGGCTGGGGCCAACGTCCTGACTTTC. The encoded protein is CASSQAAGANVLTF.

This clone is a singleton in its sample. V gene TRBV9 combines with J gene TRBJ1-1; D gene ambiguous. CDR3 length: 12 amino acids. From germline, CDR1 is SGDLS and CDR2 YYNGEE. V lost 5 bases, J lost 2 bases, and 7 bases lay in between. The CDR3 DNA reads TGTGCCAGCAGTGCGGGAAACACTGAAGCTTTCTTT. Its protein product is CASSAGNTEAFF.

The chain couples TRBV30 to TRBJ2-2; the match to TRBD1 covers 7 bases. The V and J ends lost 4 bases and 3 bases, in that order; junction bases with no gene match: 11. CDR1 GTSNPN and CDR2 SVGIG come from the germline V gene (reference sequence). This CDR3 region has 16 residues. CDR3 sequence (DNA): TGTGCCTGGACCCCTCAGACAGGGCGGTACACCGGGGAGCTGTTTTTT. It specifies CAWTPQTGRYTGELFF.

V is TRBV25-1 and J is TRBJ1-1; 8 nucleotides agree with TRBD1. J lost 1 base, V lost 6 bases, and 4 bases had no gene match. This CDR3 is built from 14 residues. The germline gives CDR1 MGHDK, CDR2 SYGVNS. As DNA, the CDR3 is TGTGCCAGCAGCAGGGGGCGATGGAACACTGAAGCTTTCTTT. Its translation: CASSRGRWNTEAFF.

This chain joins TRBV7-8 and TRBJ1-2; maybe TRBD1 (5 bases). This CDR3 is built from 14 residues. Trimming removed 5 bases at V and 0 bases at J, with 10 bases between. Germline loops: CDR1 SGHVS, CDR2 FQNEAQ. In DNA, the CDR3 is TGTGCCAGCAGCCCTACGACAGCTAACTATGGCTACACCTTC. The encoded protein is CASSPTTANYGYTF.

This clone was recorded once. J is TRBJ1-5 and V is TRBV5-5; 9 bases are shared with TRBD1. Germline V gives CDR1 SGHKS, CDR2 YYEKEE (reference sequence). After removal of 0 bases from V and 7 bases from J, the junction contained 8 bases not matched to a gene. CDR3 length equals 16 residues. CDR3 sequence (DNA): TGTGCCAGCAGCTTGGACCGGGACAGGGTGGGGCAGCCCCAGCATTTT. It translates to CASSLDRDRVGQPQHF.

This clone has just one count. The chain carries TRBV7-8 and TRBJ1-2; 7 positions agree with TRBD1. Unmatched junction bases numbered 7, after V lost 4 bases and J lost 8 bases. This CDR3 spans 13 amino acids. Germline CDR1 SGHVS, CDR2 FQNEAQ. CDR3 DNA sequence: TGTGCCAGCAGCTCTGACAGGGTGGTCGGCTACACCTTC. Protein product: CASSSDRVVGYTF.

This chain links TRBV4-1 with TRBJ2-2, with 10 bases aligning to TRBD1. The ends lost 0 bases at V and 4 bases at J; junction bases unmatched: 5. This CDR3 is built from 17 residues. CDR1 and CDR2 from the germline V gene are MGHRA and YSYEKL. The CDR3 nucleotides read TGCGCCAGCAGCCAAGAGGATTGGACAGGGGGCACCGGGGAGCTGTTTTTT. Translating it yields CASSQEDWTGGTGELFF.